This T cell receptor beta chain was sequenced during a study of blood T cell repertoires in COVID-19. Looking at the study overall: The United States, Italy and Spain provided the acute and convalescent COVID-19 samples. From T cells, B-cell-depleted T cells, or PBMCs came the material, which was cDNA or gDNA.

CDR1 is SGHVS and CDR2 is FNYEAQ in the germline V gene. V lost 3 bases, J lost 3 bases, and 4 bases stayed unmatched. This CDR3 comprises 16 residues. This clone was detected only a few times. Profiled with immunoSEQ multiplex PCR; TCRdb holds only in-frame clones, not every one. The data hold about 59,000 clones, with around 70% observed a single time. The chain uses TRBV7-6 and TRBJ2-2, with 10 bases identical to TRBD1. The clonotype originates from a woman between 65 and 79 years old with acute or convalescent COVID-19. Sequencing was done on a sample of peripheral blood. Here the CDR3 reads CASSFRDRGYTGELFF. The CDR3 bases are TGTGCCAGCAGCTTCAGGGACAGGGGATACACCGGGGAGCTGTTTTTT.